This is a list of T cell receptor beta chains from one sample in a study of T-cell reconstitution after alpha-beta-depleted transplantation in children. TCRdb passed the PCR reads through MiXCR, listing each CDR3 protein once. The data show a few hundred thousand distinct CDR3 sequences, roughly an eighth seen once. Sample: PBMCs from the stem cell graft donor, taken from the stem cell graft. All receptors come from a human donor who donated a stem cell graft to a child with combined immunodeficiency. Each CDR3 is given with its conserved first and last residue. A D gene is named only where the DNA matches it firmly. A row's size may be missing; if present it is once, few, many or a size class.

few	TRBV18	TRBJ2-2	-	TGTGCCAGCTCACGCAAACTCTACACCGGGGAGCTGTTTTTT	CASSRKLYTGELFF
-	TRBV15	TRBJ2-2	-	TGTGCCACCAGCAGAGATGCGACAGGACCGAACACCGGGGAGCTGTTTTTT	CATSRDATGPNTGELFF
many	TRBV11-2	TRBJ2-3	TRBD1	TGTGCCAGCAGCCGATCCGGGACAGGGGGCCTAGATACGCAGTATTTT	CASSRSGTGGLDTQYF
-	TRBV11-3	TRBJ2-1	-	TGTGCCAGCAGCTTAGTTCGAGCGGGACATGGTGAGCAGTTCTTC	CASSLVRAGHGEQFF
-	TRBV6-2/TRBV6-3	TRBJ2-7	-	TGTGCCAGCAGTTACCTGGACGTCTCCTACGAGCAGTACTTC	CASSYLDVSYEQYF
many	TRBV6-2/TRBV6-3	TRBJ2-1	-	TGTGCCAGCAGTTACTCCCAGCGGGCGGACAATGAGCAGTTCTTC	CASSYSQRADNEQFF
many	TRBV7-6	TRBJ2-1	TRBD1	TGTGCCAGCAGCTTCATTCTACGGACAGGGAGCGATGAGCAGTTCTTC	CASSFILRTGSDEQFF
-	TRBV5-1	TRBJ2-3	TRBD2	TGCGCCAGCAGCTCGAATCTAGCGGGAGGAGGAGATACGCAGTATTTT	CASSSNLAGGGDTQYF
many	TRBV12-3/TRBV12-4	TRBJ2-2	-	TGTGCCAGCAGTCCGGGGACGCGGGCTGACACCGGGGAGCTGTTTTTT	CASSPGTRADTGELFF
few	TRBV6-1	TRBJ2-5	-	TGTGCCAGCAGTACCATAAGGGGGGACGTACAAGAGACCCAGTACTTC	CASSTIRGDVQETQYF
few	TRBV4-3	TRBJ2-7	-	TGCGCCAGCAGCCAAGCAAGGGGCCAAGAGCAGTACTTC	CASSQARGQEQYF
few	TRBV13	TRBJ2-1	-	TGTGCCAGCAGCTTAGAGGCTGGGGGGAATGAGCAGTTCTTC	CASSLEAGGNEQFF
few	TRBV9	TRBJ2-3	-	TGTGCCAGCAGCGTAGCAGGACAACGCACAGATACGCAGTATTTT	CASSVAGQRTDTQYF
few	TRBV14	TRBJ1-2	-	TGTGCCAGCAGCCAAGTCGGGCTCTCACTCTATGGCTACACCTTC	CASSQVGLSLYGYTF
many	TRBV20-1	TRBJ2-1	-	TGCAGTGCTAGAGATGGCAGGGGAAATGAGCAGTTCTTC	CSARDGRGNEQFF
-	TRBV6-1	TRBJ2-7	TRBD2	TGTGCCAGCACCCCCGGCGGGAGGGGCCTCGAGCAGTACTTC	CASTPGGRGLEQYF
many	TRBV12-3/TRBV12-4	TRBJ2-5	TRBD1	TGTGCCAGCAGTGACAGGGTGGGAGAGACCCAGTACTTC	CASSDRVGETQYF
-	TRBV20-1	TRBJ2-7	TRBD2	TGCAGTGCTCCTAGCGGGGGCTCCTACGAGCAGTACTTC	CSAPSGGSYEQYF
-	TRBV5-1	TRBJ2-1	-	TGCGCCAGCAGCTTGGAATCCGGGTTATCCTCCTACAATGAGCAGTTCTTC	CASSLESGLSSYNEQFF
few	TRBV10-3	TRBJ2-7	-	TGTGCCATCAGTGACGGTCAAAGGGGCAGACCTTCCTACGAGCAGTACTTC	CAISDGQRGRPSYEQYF
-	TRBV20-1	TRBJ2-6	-	TGCAGTGCTAGTGGGGGTTCTGGGGCCAACGTCCTGACTTTC	CSASGGSGANVLTF
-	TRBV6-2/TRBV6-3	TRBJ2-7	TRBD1	TGTGCCAGCAGATATGGGACAGGTTCCTACGAGCAGTACTTC	CASRYGTGSYEQYF
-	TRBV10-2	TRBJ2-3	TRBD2	TGCGCCAGCGTCGAAGCGGGAGGGGCGGATACGCAGTATTTT	CASVEAGGADTQYF
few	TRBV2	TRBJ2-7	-	TGTGCCAGCACCCCGGAGTACGAGCAGTACTTC	CASTPEYEQYF
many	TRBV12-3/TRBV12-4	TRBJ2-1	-	TGTGCCAGCAGTTTGTCGGTAGTAGGTTACAATGAGCAGTTCTTC	CASSLSVVGYNEQFF
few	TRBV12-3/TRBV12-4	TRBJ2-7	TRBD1	TGTGCCAGCAGTCAAACTCCCGGCAGGGGGTCCTACGAGCAGTACTTC	CASSQTPGRGSYEQYF
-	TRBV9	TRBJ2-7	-	TGTGCCAGCAGCCGGACGGAACACTACGAGCAGTACTTC	CASSRTEHYEQYF
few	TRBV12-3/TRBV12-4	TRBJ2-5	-	TGTGCCAGCAGTTTCGGGCTAGCTAGTGAGACCCAGTACTTC	CASSFGLASETQYF
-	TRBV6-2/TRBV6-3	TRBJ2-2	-	TGTGCCAGCAGATCTACTTCTCGCGACGGGGAGCTGTTTTTT	CASRSTSRDGELFF
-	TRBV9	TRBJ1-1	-	TGTGCCAGCAGCGTAGACGTCGGGATGAGCACTGAAGCTTTCTTT	CASSVDVGMSTEAFF
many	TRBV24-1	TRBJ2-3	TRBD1	TGTGCCACCAGTGATTTTGTCAGACAGGGTCGGGATACGCAGTATTTT	CATSDFVRQGRDTQYF
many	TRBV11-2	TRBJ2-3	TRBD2	TGTGCCAGCATCCCCTTGGGGGCTCGCGGGGGGCGGGATACGCAGTATTTT	CASIPLGARGGRDTQYF
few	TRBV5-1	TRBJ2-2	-	TGCGCCAGCAGCTTAGGCGGCAGGTCTAACACCGGGGAGCTGTTTTTT	CASSLGGRSNTGELFF
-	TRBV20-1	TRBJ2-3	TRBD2	TGCAGTGCTAGAGTTGTGACTAGCGGGGGCAATACTCCAGATACGCAGTATTTT	CSARVVTSGGNTPDTQYF
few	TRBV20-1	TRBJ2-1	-	TGCAGTGCTAGACCCCTAGGGGATGAGCAGTTCTTC	CSARPLGDEQFF
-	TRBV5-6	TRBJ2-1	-	TGTGCCAGCAGCGAGGAACCCGTAGTCAGCTCCTACAATGAGCAGTTCTTC	CASSEEPVVSSYNEQFF
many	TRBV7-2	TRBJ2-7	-	TGTGCCAGCAGCTTAACCGGAGCTCACGAGCAGTACTTC	CASSLTGAHEQYF
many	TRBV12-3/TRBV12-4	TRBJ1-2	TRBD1	TGTGCCAGCAGTTTGACAGGGAGCTATGGCTACACCTTC	CASSLTGSYGYTF
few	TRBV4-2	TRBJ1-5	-	TGTGCCAGCAGCCAAGATGGTAGGCGGCCCCAGCATTTT	CASSQDGRRPQHF
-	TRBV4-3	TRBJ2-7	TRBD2	TGCGCCAGCAGCCCGGGGAGCGGGAGAGGTGGCTACGAGCAGTACTTC	CASSPGSGRGGYEQYF
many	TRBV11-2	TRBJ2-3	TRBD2	TGTGCCAGCAGCTTAGACGGCGGGAGGGCCACAGATACGCAGTATTTT	CASSLDGGRATDTQYF
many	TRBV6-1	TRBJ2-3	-	TGTGCCAGCAGTGAAGCGCCAGGGACGGCAGATACGCAGTATTTT	CASSEAPGTADTQYF
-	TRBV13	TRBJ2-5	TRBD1	TGTGCCAGCAGCCAGCCTCGGACAGGGGCTGTAGAGACCCAGTACTTC	CASSQPRTGAVETQYF
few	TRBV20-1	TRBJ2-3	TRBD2	TGCAGTGCTCGTAGCGGGGGGAAAGATACGCAGTATTTT	CSARSGGKDTQYF
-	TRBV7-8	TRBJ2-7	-	TGTGCCAGCAGCTTAAGGCGGGTGGACTACGAGCAGTACTTC	CASSLRRVDYEQYF
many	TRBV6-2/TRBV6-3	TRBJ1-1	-	TGTGCCAGCAGTTACCCGAACACTGAAGCTTTCTTT	CASSYPNTEAFF
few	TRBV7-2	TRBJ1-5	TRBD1	TGTGCCAGCAGCTTAGCGCGGGGGACAGAGAATCAGCCCCAGCATTTT	CASSLARGTENQPQHF
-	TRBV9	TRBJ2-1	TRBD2	TGTGCCAGCAGCGTAGCTAGCGGGGGAAACAATGAGCAGTTCTTC	CASSVASGGNNEQFF
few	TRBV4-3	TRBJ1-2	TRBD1	TGCGCCAGCAGCCAAGATTGGAGGGGGCGCGCTGATTACTATGGCTACACCTTC	CASSQDWRGRADYYGYTF